This T cell receptor beta chain was sequenced for a study of cytomegalovirus exposure and HLA in healthy donors (dated by TCRdb to 2017 to 2019). Study-wide context: According to an earlier analysis of several hundred of the donors, about 180 million T cells yielded 117 million unique TCR beta sequences and more than 250 Gb of sequence data. An early release that covered some 630 HLA-typed donors contained around 300 gigabases of sequencing data and 85 million to 100 million unique TCR sequences. Among the roughly 400 genotyped donors, about 85% belonged to the genetic ancestry cluster associated with self-reported Caucasian donors. The study aimed to test whether cataloging public T cell receptors could reveal signatures of past pathogen exposure. The study profiled the T cell repertoires of hundreds of subjects by immunosequencing and related them to cytomegalovirus serostatus. A separate validation cohort of roughly 130 different subjects was used in addition to the roughly 720-subject first cohort. High-throughput TCR immunosequencing, statistical association of individual TCRs with disease status, and machine learning were combined to predict cytomegalovirus infection status. In a later analysis, previously published TCR beta repertoires from more than 500 donors were re-analyzed and high-resolution HLA genotyping was added so that TCR occurrence patterns could be studied. Rather than drawing on any new phenotypic data, the later analysis identified candidate immune exposures from TCR beta sequences and the way those sequences occurred across donors. In an earlier analysis of a few hundred of the donors, high-throughput TCR beta sequencing was used to judge whether each TCR beta V gene segment behaved as functional or pseudogenic. Donor age, sex, ethnicity and CMV serostatus were compiled alongside the repertoire data. A later genetic analysis took genome-wide SNP genotypes for about 55% of the 666 donors and used that subset as a discovery cohort. Every repertoire in the discovery cohort had been generated on one and the same sequencing platform. Class I and class II HLA loci were covered by the typing at four-digit resolution. Typing coverage varied by locus: roughly 620-630 donors for A, B, C, DRB1 and DQB1; roughly 500 for DQA1; more than 600 for DPA1; roughly 470 for DPB1. Several DR-DQ haplotypes were treated as single units for association and clustering because of strong linkage in the cohort. Among roughly 400 genotyped donors of the cohort, an average of roughly 230,000 unique TCR beta nucleotide sequences was sequenced per donor, of which roughly 17% were non-productive. What the work shows at the level of the full study, not this receptor alone: In a later analysis, HLA-associated TCR beta chains showed more clonal expansion and lower generation probabilities than non-associated chains that were equally common. Three of the identified cytomegalovirus-associated TCR beta chains were confirmed in vitro to be specific for cytomegalovirus antigens. A later analysis found that most CMV-associated TCR beta chains appeared HLA-restricted, with HLA associations seemingly driven largely by CMV exposure. Linkage disequilibrium might explain the correlated functional status among segregating V segments, but an unknown experimental factor could not be ruled out. Several of the top co-occurrence clusters appeared to be linked to parvovirus B19, influenza, CMV and Epstein-Barr virus, according to a later analysis. Because some donors lacked HLA typing at each locus, the association tests relied only on the typed subset. When HLA alleles, especially DR and DQ, strongly co-occurred, attributing TCR associations to individual alleles was difficult. A further reported finding was that TCR beta sequences accurately predicted the HLA-A and HLA-B alleles for most subjects in the first cohort. A later analysis associated 16,951 TCR beta sequences with specific HLA alleles at a false discovery rate of 0.05. In a later analysis, the rate of TCR association differed among HLA loci, with DRB1 alleles having the most associated TCRs and HLA-C alleles having the fewest. A group of highly shared sequence variants was considered likely to be a technical artifact of the sequencing pipeline. In an earlier analysis of some 550 of the donors, most TCR beta V segments were observed in productive rearrangements about 87% or about 30% of the time, broadly matching IMGT annotations. Presence/absence analyses assumed roughly uniform sequencing depth across donors, an assumption that may not hold. Because counts were too low, around 18 rarely observed V segments, including chromosome 9 orphons, were left out of the earlier analysis of some 640 of the donors. Immune exposure information for the cohort was limited to CMV serostatus. The 87-base-pair reads could not distinguish some IMGT-functional V segments, including TRBV6-2 and TRBV6-3, so those segments were excluded. The classifier was reported to diagnose cytomegalovirus status with high specificity and sensitivity in both the original cohort and the validation cohort. Across donors, most TCR sequences were observed very rarely, whereas some public TCRs were present in many individuals. An association between a missense DCLRE1C variant and V-gene and J-gene trimming of TCR beta chains was found in a later genetic analysis and replicated in an independent cohort. A later genetic analysis reported fewer N-insertions in productive TCRs among donors in an Asian-associated ancestry cluster than the roughly 720-donor mean. A total of fewer than 200 TCR beta chains were listed by the study as associated with cytomegalovirus. The cohort was sequenced for TCR beta chains only, and without alpha or paired-chain data the features that could be detected were limited. The authors suggested that the approach could potentially be extended to other disease states and immunological phenotypes.

The CDR3, from cysteine to phenylalanine, totals 13 residues. Only the CDR3 DNA is retained, 39 bases long and in frame from the first base. V gives up 4 bases and J gives up 4 bases, and the segment between their germline ends measures 11 bases. CDR1 and CDR2 (LNHDA, SQIVND) derive from the germline V gene (reference sequence). The method behind the library was the immunoSEQ multiplex PCR assay. The multiplex PCR relied on a mix of 60 forward primers for TCR Vbeta segments and 13 reverse primers for TCR Jbeta segments. The CDR3 region of rearranged TCR beta genes was amplified from genomic DNA with a multiplex PCR assay. The Illumina HiSeq System was used to sequence the amplified TCR beta libraries as 87-base-pair reads. Per the source publication's procedure: A later analysis tallied around 82 million unique TCR beta chains across the 650 to 750 repertoires, and around 12 million of those chains were shared by two or more donors. To remove PCR and sequencing errors, raw reads were error-corrected and collapsed into unique sequences using a nearest-neighbor algorithm that merged closely related sequences. CDR3 sequences were aligned to IMGT reference sequences to assign V, D and J gene segments. Each retained sequence needed at least a six-nucleotide match to both a V gene segment and a J gene segment. A rearrangement was called productive if the CDR3 had no stop codons and remained in frame with V and J, and every other rearrangement was called non-productive. CDR3 was defined by IMGT convention, running from the second conserved V-encoded cysteine to the conserved J-encoded phenylalanine. The earlier analysis of approximately 500 of the donors excluded sequences that lacked an unambiguous match to a single V gene segment. In an earlier analysis of more than 500 of the donors, a V segment was called functional when productive rearrangements were above 56.7%, and segregating when the standard deviation between donors exceeded 5%. To diagnose cytomegalovirus status from the catalog of TCR beta chain sequences, a statistical classification framework was built. V and J gene assignment, in a later analysis, came from comparing TCR nucleotide sequences with IMGT/GENE-DB human TR gene sequences. In a later analysis, CDR3 sequences and most-parsimonious VDJ recombination scenarios were assigned using the TCRdist pipeline. In a later analysis, each TCR beta chain was defined by its CDR3 amino acid sequence together with its V-gene family, and reads lacking a unique V-gene family were excluded. In a later analysis, 550 to 650 highly shared, low-generation-probability nucleotide sequences were removed to address suspected cross-contamination and a sequencing artifact. A later analysis calculated a clonal expansion index for each public chain from normalized within-repertoire ranks of inferred template counts. A later analysis computed generation probabilities with a VDJ recombination model fitted to out-of-frame rearrangements, and checked the results against IGoR. In a later analysis, hypergeometric tests were used to score TCR-TCR, TCR-HLA and TCR-CMV co-occurrence, with a repertoire-size bias correction applied to TCR pairs. False discovery rates were estimated in a later analysis by permuting HLA or CMV assignments 20 times. In a later analysis, co-occurring TCRs were grouped using DBSCAN, with TCRdist sequence similarity added in when clustering inside HLA-allele-positive subsets. For co-occurrence clustering, repertoires with fewer than 30,000 or more than 120,000 public chains were excluded, along with a handful of repertoires with anomalous nucleotide sharing. Entries here come from immuneACCESS through TCRdb and include only in-frame sequences with V and J called. Some clones fail to appear in such tables; in the studies checked, an unresolved V gene covers under half of the shortfall, and the cause of the remainder is unknown. For V, J and clone size, that table is used; D and trimming come from the DNA. Within this sample are about 200,000 clones, with roughly 85% of them counted one time only. Around 1.8% of the sample lies in the top ten.

As concerns this clone: What antigen it recognizes has not been identified. No quality values exist for individual bases; no much larger clone is one base distant.

The cohort was made up of about 670 healthy bone marrow donors. Cohort members were all nominally healthy when sampled, although unrecorded immune exposures were likely present. The donor was CMV seronegative and belonged to the group of several hundred seronegative cohort members. A peripheral blood sample was collected from each donor, and TCR beta sequencing was performed on peripheral blood mononuclear cells. The Qiagen DNeasy Blood Extraction Kit was used to extract genomic DNA from the blood cell samples. Sequencing was carried out using PBMCs. The chain employs TRBV19 and TRBJ2-7; no confident D gene assignment can be made. The sequence was collected from a man between 18 and 35 years old in good health and CMV-seronegative. The CDR3: CASSSRHNYEQYF. The DNA sequence follows: TGTGCCAGTAGTAGTCGACACAATTACGAGCAGTACTTC.